This T cell receptor (beta chain) was documented in a study of blood T cells in healthy people across ages. To note about this clonotype: The antigen is undetermined.

General observations from the study: There were more naive CD4+ cells and higher diversity in long-lived donors than in aged donors.

Next came a second PCR, run for 7 to 11 cycles, which used a sample-barcoded 5' primer along with a J-beta primer mix. TCRdb re-analysed the 5' RACE reads in MiXCR, keeping a single row per CDR3 protein. The data show 800,000 or so distinct CDR3 sequences, about 59% seen once. Germline CDR1 LGHNA, CDR2 YNFKEQ. V lost 5 bases and J 4 bases, leaving 14 bases between the germline ends. The CDR3 extends over 14 amino acids. Isolation per sample recovered at least 6.5 million PBMCs. The receptor was isolated from a man aged 25-45 years in good health. Sequenced material: blood. This chain connects TRBV4-2 to TRBJ2-5; D might be TRBD1 (5 bases). The CDR3 protein is CASSTGPIGETQYF. DNA of the CDR3: TGTGCCAGCAGCACAGGCCCAATTGGAGAGACCCAGTACTTC.